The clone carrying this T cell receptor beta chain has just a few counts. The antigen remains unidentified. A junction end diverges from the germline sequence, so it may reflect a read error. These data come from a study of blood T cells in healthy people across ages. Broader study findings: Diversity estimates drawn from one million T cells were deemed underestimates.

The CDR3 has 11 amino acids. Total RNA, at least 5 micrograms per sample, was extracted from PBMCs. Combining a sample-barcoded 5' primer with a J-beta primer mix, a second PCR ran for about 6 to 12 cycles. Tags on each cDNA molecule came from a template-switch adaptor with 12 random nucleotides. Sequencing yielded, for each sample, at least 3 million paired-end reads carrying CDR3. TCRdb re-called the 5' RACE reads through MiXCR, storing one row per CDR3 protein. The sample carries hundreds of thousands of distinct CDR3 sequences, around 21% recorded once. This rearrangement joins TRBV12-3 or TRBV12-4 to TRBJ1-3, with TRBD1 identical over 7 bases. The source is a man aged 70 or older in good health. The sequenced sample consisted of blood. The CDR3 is CASSTTGTMYF. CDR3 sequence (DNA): TGTGCCAGCAGTACGACAGGGACCATGTATTTT.